The 18 T cell receptor beta chains below all came from one sample that was sequenced in a study of radiation and T cells in renal cell carcinoma. The method was immunoSEQ multiplex PCR; TCRdb's version includes in-frame clones alone and lacks a portion of them. The sample lists around 76,000 clones, 82% occurring once. Indicated time point: blood 2 weeks post-SBRT. The treatment: 15 Gy SBRT to primary tumor, nephrectomy 4 weeks later. The sequences come from blood, collected from a patient whose treatment included radiotherapy and nephrectomy. These receptor sequences come from a man aged 60-69 years with renal cell carcinoma.

This chain joins TRBV29-1 and TRBJ2-7; 8 positions agree with TRBD2. From germline, CDR1 is SQVTM and CDR2 ANQGSEA. V trimming: 4 bases; J trimming: 3 bases; junction bases outside the gene matches: 2. This CDR3 spans 12 amino acids. The CDR3 is CSVAGGRYEQYF. The DNA of the CDR3 is TGCAGCGTTGCGGGGGGGCGCTACGAGCAGTACTTC.

The V gene is TRBV27, the J gene TRBJ1-2; D perhaps matches TRBD1 (5 bases). The V end was cut by 6 bases, the J end by 3 bases, with 20 bases between. This CDR3 has 16 amino acids. The germline V gene encodes CDR1 MNHEY and CDR2 SMNVEV (reference sequence). The CDR3 nucleotides read TGTGCCAGCAGCCGATCGGGGGGAGAGGGATACTATGGCTACACCTTC. Amino acid sequence: CASSRSGGEGYYGYTF.

V usage is TRBV10-3 and J usage is TRBJ2-1, with D perhaps being TRBD1 or TRBD2 (5 bases each). The CDR3 is 15 residues long. V lost 4 bases and J lost 3, with 13 bases in between. CDR1 and CDR2 from the germline V gene are ENHRY and SYGVKD. The CDR3 DNA follows: TGTGCCATCAGTGCTAGGGACGGCCACTACAATGAGCAGTTCTTC. This codes for CAISARDGHYNEQFF.

The chain recombines TRBV19 with TRBJ2-5; D unresolved. CDR1 is LNHDA and CDR2 is SQIVND in the germline V gene (reference sequence). There are 15 residues in the CDR3. Trimming removed 1 base at V and 1 base at J, with 10 bases between. CDR3 in amino acids: CASSIAAGVQETQYF. In DNA, the CDR3 is TGTGCCAGTAGTATAGCGGCAGGCGTCCAAGAGACCCAGTACTTC.

CDR3 amino acids: CATSRDLSNSYEQYF. The CDR3 region has the DNA TGTGCCACCAGCAGAGATTTGAGTAACTCCTACGAGCAGTACTTC. The V call is TRBV15, the J call TRBJ2-7; the D is unclear. CDR3 length: 15 amino acids. The V end lost 0 bases, the J end lost 0 bases, and 9 bases lay between the germline ends. CDR1 LNHNV and CDR2 YYDKDF come from the germline V gene (reference sequence).

The rearrangement uses TRBV19 and TRBJ2-7, with D tentatively TRBD2 (6 bases). CDR3 length equals 14 residues. Trimming left V 7 bases short and J 9 bases short, with 22 bases between. Per germline, CDR1 LNHDA and CDR2 SQIVND (reference sequence). CDR3 sequence: CASNNRAGTGGQYF. In DNA, the CDR3 is TGTGCCAGTAATAATCGGGCGGGGACTGGGGGGCAGTACTTC.

The chain carries TRBV9 and TRBJ2-3; 7 positions agree with TRBD2. After removal of 0 bases from V and 2 bases from J, the junction contained 3 bases not matched to a gene. CDR1 and CDR2 from the germline V gene are SGDLS and YYNGEE. This CDR3 has 15 amino acids. The CDR3 DNA follows: TGTGCCAGCAGCGTAGCGGGAGGTACCACAGATACGCAGTATTTT. Translation gives CASSVAGGTTDTQYF.

In its sample, this clone was seen once. This chain joins TRBV9 and TRBJ1-2, with D maybe TRBD1 (6 bases). Germline lookup yields CDR1 SGDLS and CDR2 YYNGEE. This CDR3 is 12 amino acids long. The V gene lost 4 bases and the J gene lost 8 bases, with 12 bases spanning the gap. The CDR3 coding sequence is TGTGCCAGCAGCAGGACTACAGGGGGCTACACCTTC. It translates to CASSRTTGGYTF.

The V and J genes are TRBV6-5 and TRBJ2-7, with TRBD1 matching 7 bases. The CDR3 spans 15 residues. The V segment lost 2 bases and the J segment 2 bases; nucleotides outside the gene matches: 6. Per germline, CDR1 MNHEY and CDR2 SVGAGI. Here the CDR3 reads CASSYGTVPTYEQYF. CDR3 DNA sequence: TGTGCCAGCAGTTACGGGACAGTCCCCACCTACGAGCAGTACTTC.

V and J are TRBV25-1 and TRBJ1-3; 7 positions agree with TRBD1. This CDR3 has 13 amino acids. The germline V gene encodes CDR1 MGHDK and CDR2 SYGVNS. Trimming took 8 bases from V and 2 from J; bases not matched to a gene: 3. CDR3: CASAQGAGNTIYF. The CDR3, as DNA: TGTGCCAGCGCCCAGGGGGCTGGAAACACCATATATTTT.

The chain couples TRBV4-2 to TRBJ1-3; D is perhaps TRBD1 (5 bases). The V gene lost 2 bases and the J gene lost 0 bases, with 11 bases spanning the gap. Germline CDR1 and CDR2: LGHNA and YNFKEQ. This CDR3 has 16 residues. CDR3 loop: CASSQTSGNSGNTIYF. CDR3 coding DNA: TGTGCCAGCAGCCAAACCTCAGGGAACTCTGGAAACACCATATATTTT.

The chain carries TRBV27 and TRBJ2-1; TRBD2 agrees at 10 bases. The CDR3 is made up of 19 amino acids. Germline assignment: CDR1 MNHEY and CDR2 SMNVEV (reference sequence). Trimming cost V 2 bases and J 5 bases; bases outside gene matches: 15. In DNA, the CDR3 is TGTGCCAGCAGTTTAAGTCCCCTCCCTCTAGCGGGGGCCGACAATGAGCAGTTCTTC. Amino acid sequence: CASSLSPLPLAGADNEQFF.

This sequence joins TRBV10-3 and TRBJ2-1; 12 bases match TRBD2. Germline V gene sequence: CDR1 ENHRY, CDR2 SYGVKD. This CDR3 spans 15 amino acids. Trimming removed 4 bases from V and 8 bases from J; junction bases left unmatched: 6. CDR3 DNA sequence: TGTGCCATCAGTGGCCTAGCGGGAGGGCCTTATGAGCAGTTCTTC. Protein: CAISGLAGGPYEQFF.

As regards this clone: Germline is not matched at one junction end, which may reflect a read error. The rearrangement joins TRBV29-1 to TRBJ2-1; the D call may be TRBD1 or TRBD2 (6 bases each). The CDR3 is 15 residues long. Germline V gene sequence: CDR1 SQVTM, CDR2 ANQGSEA. The CDR3 loop is CSVEGTSAGYNEQFF. CDR3 DNA sequence: TGCAGCGTCGAAGGGACATCGGCGGGGTACAATGAGCAGTTCTTC.

This chain joins TRBV2 and TRBJ2-7, with 10 bases fitting TRBD1. V lost 6 bases and J lost 2; bases outside the gene matches: 7. CDR1 is SNHLY, CDR2 FYNNEI, per germline. This CDR3 comprises 15 residues. The CDR3 DNA reads as TGTGCCAGCAGCAAGAGGACAGGGGGAGCCTACGAGCAGTACTTC. Amino acids: CASSKRTGGAYEQYF.

V gene TRBV11-1 combines with J gene TRBJ2-7; TRBD2 matches 9 bases. In germline, CDR1 is SGHAT, CDR2 FQDESV (reference sequence). V was clipped by 8 bases and J by 1 base; unmatched bases: 6. The CDR3 is made up of 14 amino acids. CDR3 sequence reads: CASSQTSGSYEQYF. CDR3 DNA sequence: TGTGCCAGCTCCCAGACTAGCGGATCCTACGAGCAGTACTTC.

The V call is TRBV5-1, the J call TRBJ2-1, with 10 nucleotides matching TRBD1. Germline CDR1 is SGHRS and CDR2 is YFSETQ. The length of the CDR3 is 14 residues. J gave up 5 bases and V 4 bases, and 3 bases lay outside the gene matches. CDR3 sequence reads: CASSRTGGNNEQFF. The CDR3, as DNA: TGCGCCAGCAGCCGGACAGGGGGTAACAATGAGCAGTTCTTC.

The chain is built from TRBV27 and TRBJ2-5; possible D gene TRBD2, 5 bases. Trimming removed 8 bases at V and 4 bases at J, with 20 bases between. This CDR3 region has 15 residues. Germline V lookup: CDR1 MNHEY, CDR2 SMNVEV (reference sequence). The CDR3 DNA reads as TGTGCCAGCCGCGAGTTCCTCACGGGAAGAGAGACCCAGTACTTC. Its translation is CASREFLTGRETQYF.